These 17 T cell receptor beta chains were all obtained from the same sample, sequenced in a study of T cell responses to AZD1222 COVID-19 vaccine. This table comes from immunoSEQ multiplex PCR, and its TCRdb copy is limited to in-frame clones, with some not included. Of about 120,000 clones listed, more than 75% are singletons. The sample in question was peripheral blood, obtained on day 0 of AZD1222 vaccination. The receptor set was obtained from an adult in good health.

The chain recombines TRBV7-2 with TRBJ2-5, with D unresolved. V was shortened by 2 bases and J by 4 bases, with 14 bases between the two germline ends. From germline, CDR1 is SGHTA and CDR2 FQGNSA. The CDR3 runs to 15 residues. CDR3 amino acids: CASSLTWTDRETQYF. Written as DNA, the CDR3 is TGTGCCAGCAGCTTAACGTGGACGGACCGAGAGACCCAGTACTTC. Variable domain in full (rest from reference TRBV7-2 and TRBJ2-5): GAGVSQSPSNKVTEKGKDVELRCDPISGHTALYWYRQSLGQGLEFLIYFQGNSAPDKSGLPSDRFSAERTGGSVSTLTIQRTQQEDSAVYLCASSLTWTDRETQYFGPGTRLLVL.

Here the CDR3 reads CASSYRTSLGADTQYF. The DNA of the CDR3 is TGTGCCAGCAGTTACCGGACTAGTCTGGGGGCAGATACGCAGTATTTT. The J gene is TRBJ2-3, the V gene TRBV6-5; TRBD2 matches 7 bases. J lost 4 bases, V lost 2 bases, and 9 bases had no gene match. CDR1 and CDR2 from the germline V gene are MNHEY and SVGAGI. This CDR3 contains 16 residues.

V is TRBV5-8 and J is TRBJ2-7; 8 bases map to TRBD1. Germline values: CDR1 SGHTS, CDR2 YDEGEE. The ends lost 3 bases at V and 7 bases at J; junction bases unmatched: 15. This CDR3 region has 16 residues. CDR3 bases: TGTGCCAGCAGCTGGGAGACAGGGGAAGGTCCTTGGGAGCAGTACTTC. Translating it yields CASSWETGEGPWEQYF.

This CDR3 reads CASSVATIGTGDEKLFF. The CDR3 bases are TGTGCCAGCAGCGTAGCTACCATCGGGACAGGAGACGAAAAACTGTTTTTT. The chain links TRBV9 to TRBJ1-4, with 8 positions matching TRBD1. The V segment lost 0 bases and the J segment 8 bases; nucleotides outside the gene matches: 12. CDR1 is SGDLS and CDR2 is YYNGEE in the germline V gene. This CDR3 contains 17 residues.

This chain links TRBV7-6 with TRBJ2-5; D gene ambiguous. The CDR3 spans 11 residues. Trimming shortened V by 10 bases and J by 2 bases, and 8 bases separated the two germline ends. Germline V gene sequence: CDR1 SGHVS, CDR2 FNYEAQ. The CDR3 reads CATPLQETQYF. For the CDR3, the DNA is TGTGCCACTCCCTTACAAGAGACCCAGTACTTC. The full variable domain, rest sourced from reference TRBV7-6 and TRBJ2-5, is GAGVSQSPRYKVTKRGQDVALRCDPISGHVSLYWYRQALGQGPEFLTYFNYEAQQDKSGLPNDRFSAERPEGSISTLTIQRTEQRDSAMYRCATPLQETQYFGPGTRLLVL.

V gene TRBV5-1 combines with J gene TRBJ1-6; 7 nucleotides match TRBD1. Germline CDR1 and CDR2: SGHRS and YFSETQ. The CDR3 length is 14 residues. Trimming at V came to 3 bases and at J to 7 bases, leaving 4 bases not matched to a gene. The CDR3, as DNA: TGCGCCAGCAGCTATACAGGGGACAATTCACCCCTCCACTTT. The encoded protein is CASSYTGDNSPLHF.

The rearrangement uses TRBV5-1 and TRBJ2-1, with a weak D call TRBD1 (6 bases). This CDR3 has 14 amino acids. The germline V and J ends were trimmed by 8 bases and 2 bases, with 14 bases remaining between them. Germline CDR1 reads SGHRS; CDR2 reads YFSETQ. The CDR3 DNA sequence: TGCGCCAGTTTCCCCGGACAGACCTACAATGAGCAGTTCTTC. It is translated as CASFPGQTYNEQFF.

The gene calls are TRBV10-3 and TRBJ2-2; 7 nucleotides line up with TRBD2. This CDR3 region has 13 residues. The germline CDR1 and CDR2 sequences are ENHRY and SYGVKD. The J segment lost 1 base and the V segment lost 9 bases, leaving 2 bases of the junction unmatched. The CDR3 coding sequence is TGTGCCATGTGGGGGGGGAACACCGGGGAGCTGTTTTTT. This gives the protein CAMWGGNTGELFF.

V usage is TRBV6-5 and J usage is TRBJ1-5; D not resolved. The ends were cut back, 4 bases at V and 1 base at J, with 11 bases in the middle. Germline values: CDR1 MNHEY, CDR2 SVGAGI. The CDR3 covers 15 residues. The CDR3 sequence: CASSFRGESNQPQHF. The CDR3, as DNA: TGTGCCAGCAGTTTCCGAGGCGAGAGCAATCAGCCCCAGCATTTT.

The chain has TRBV30 and TRBJ2-3; 7 bases line up with TRBD2. From germline, CDR1 is GTSNPN and CDR2 SVGIG (reference sequence). V trimming: 4 bases; J trimming: 4 bases; junction bases outside the gene matches: 8. This CDR3 is 14 amino acids long. CDR3 sequence reads: CAWTLTGGADTQYF. CDR3 sequence (DNA): TGTGCCTGGACCCTCACGGGGGGTGCAGATACGCAGTATTTT.

V and J are TRBV12-3 or TRBV12-4 and TRBJ1-5; a possible D gene is TRBD1 (5 bases). Trimming shortened V by 6 bases and J by 11 bases, and 14 bases separated the two germline ends. The CDR3 spans 12 residues. CDR3 amino acids: CASRLQLGAQHF. The CDR3 region has the DNA TGTGCCAGCAGATTACAGTTAGGGGCCCAGCATTTT.

This clone was seen only once. The J gene is TRBJ1-5, the V gene TRBV3-1 (or the pseudogene TRBV3-2); no reliable D call. Germline values: CDR1 LGHDT, CDR2 YNNKEL (reference sequence). Trimming left V 0 bases short and J 9 bases short, with 9 bases between. This CDR3 region has 13 residues. CDR3 sequence: CASSQDPPGPQHF. In nucleotides, the CDR3 is TGTGCCAGCAGCCAAGATCCTCCTGGGCCCCAGCATTTT.

The rearrangement uses TRBV18 and TRBJ2-7; D may be TRBD2 (6 bases). With 3 bases removed from V and 6 bases from J, the gap between germline ends came to 6 bases. Germline V gene data show CDR1 as KGHSH and CDR2 as LQKENI. The CDR3 length is 11 residues. This chain's CDR3 is CASSPGGEQYF. CDR3 coding DNA: TGTGCCAGCTCACCGGGGGGCGAGCAGTACTTC.

This rearrangement joins TRBV2 to TRBJ2-3; 8 bases fit TRBD2. The junction had 11 bases not matched to a gene; V was cut back by 9 bases and J by 0 bases. The CDR3 is 16 residues long. Germline V gene sequence: CDR1 SNHLY, CDR2 FYNNEI. CDR3 DNA sequence: TGTGCCAGTGTTGGGGACCCTAGCGGGAGCACAGATACGCAGTATTTT. This translates into CASVGDPSGSTDTQYF. Drawing the rest from reference TRBV2 and TRBJ2-3, the complete variable domain is EPEVTQTPSHQVTQMGQEVILRCVPISNHLYFYWYRQILGQKVEFLVSFYNNEISEKSEIFDDQFSVERPDGSNFTLKIRSTKLEDSAMYFCASVGDPSGSTDTQYFGPGTRLTVL.

The genes are TRBV18 and TRBJ2-2; D is undetermined. Germline CDR1 is KGHSH and CDR2 is LQKENI. V lost 2 bases to trimming and J lost 5 bases, with 9 bases between them. The CDR3 covers 14 residues. The CDR3 DNA sequence: TGTGCCAGCTCACCATGGAAAGGGACCGGGGAGCTGTTTTTT. Its protein is CASSPWKGTGELFF.

The rearrangement uses TRBV6-1 and TRBJ1-6; the match to TRBD1 covers 7 bases. The CDR3 length is 14 residues. The J segment lost 7 bases and the V segment lost 3 bases, leaving 3 bases of the junction unmatched. Germline CDR1 MNHNS, CDR2 SASEGT. CDR3 sequence reads: CASSDAGGNSPLHF. In DNA form, the CDR3 reads TGTGCCAGCAGTGATGCAGGGGGAAATTCACCCCTCCACTTT.

The V call is TRBV6-1, the J call TRBJ1-5; D gene uncertain. This CDR3 is 16 amino acids long. Trimming took 0 bases from V and 4 from J, leaving 13 bases between them. Germline-derived CDR1 and CDR2 are MNHNS and SASEGT. The CDR3: CASSEADGLGNQPQHF. For the CDR3, the DNA is TGTGCCAGCAGTGAAGCGGACGGGCTTGGTAATCAGCCCCAGCATTTT.